Following are 18 T cell receptor beta chains from one sample sequenced in a study of blood T cell repertoires in COVID-19. Assay: immunoSEQ multiplex PCR; the TCRdb copy retains only in-frame clones and omits some. The repertoire consists of some 250,000 clones, with about nine tenths occurring once and the leading ten covering 1.2%. The sequencing sample was made of PBMCs or T cells enriched from blood (not recorded which). Receptors were obtained from a human donor in a cohort exposed to, infected with or recovered from COVID-19 (not recorded which). The donor label of this sample is uncertain.

The chain combines TRBV9 with TRBJ1-6, with TRBD1 identical over 7 bases. J was trimmed by 5 bases and V by 0 bases; bases with no gene match: 5. CDR1 and CDR2 from the germline V gene are SGDLS and YYNGEE. The length of the CDR3 is 16 residues. The CDR3 sequence is CASSVGGTAHNSPLHF. In nucleotides, the CDR3 is TGTGCCAGCAGCGTAGGGGGGACAGCCCATAATTCACCCCTCCACTTT.

The chain joins TRBV9 to TRBJ2-1, with 10 bases fitting TRBD2. The germline CDR1 and CDR2 sequences are SGDLS and YYNGEE. The CDR3 loop spans 15 amino acids. The V segment lost 0 bases and the J segment 4 bases; nucleotides outside the gene matches: 1. The CDR3 DNA follows: TGTGCCAGCAGCGTAGGGACTAGCGGATACAATGAGCAGTTCTTC. Its protein is CASSVGTSGYNEQFF.

The CDR3 DNA sequence: TGTGCCAGCAGCTCACGCGGGGGGCCATACAATGAGCAGTTCTTC. Amino acid sequence: CASSSRGGPYNEQFF. The J gene is TRBJ2-1, the V gene TRBV11-3, with 8 bases lining up with TRBD2. Germline trimming cut 4 bases from V and 4 bases from J; bases unmatched to any gene: 6. This CDR3 region has 15 residues. Per germline, CDR1 SGHNT and CDR2 YENEEA. The variable domain in full, with the rest retrieved from reference TRBV11-3 and TRBJ2-1, is EAGVVQSPRYKIIEKKQPVAFWCNPISGHNTLYWYLQNLGQGPELLIRYENEEAVDDSQLPKDRFSAERLKGVDSTLKIQPAELGDSAVYLCASSSRGGPYNEQFFGPGTRLTVL.

The chain has TRBV9 and TRBJ2-7; 11 bases match TRBD2. V was clipped by 4 bases and J by 2 bases; unmatched bases: 8. This CDR3 contains 16 residues. CDR1 SGDLS and CDR2 YYNGEE come from the germline V gene. CDR3 sequence: CASSPRLAGGTYEQYF. Here the CDR3 DNA reads TGTGCCAGCAGCCCCCGCCTAGCGGGGGGCACCTACGAGCAGTACTTC.

The chain joins TRBV4-3 to TRBJ2-1; tentatively, D is TRBD1 (5 bases). Germline CDR1 reads LGHNA; CDR2 reads YSLEER. Trimming removed 8 bases at V and 2 bases at J, with 13 bases between. This CDR3 contains 14 residues. CDR3 residues: CASALARAYNEQFF. The CDR3 DNA is TGCGCCAGCGCCCTCGCCAGGGCCTACAATGAGCAGTTCTTC.

The V and J genes are TRBV5-1 and TRBJ1-1; D is unclear. From germline, CDR1 is SGHRS and CDR2 YFSETQ. This CDR3 contains 15 residues. V was trimmed by 4 bases and J by 0 bases, leaving 13 bases between them. The CDR3 is CASSPGSSVNTEAFF. As DNA, the CDR3 is TGCGCCAGCAGCCCTGGGAGTTCCGTGAACACTGAAGCTTTCTTT.

The J gene is TRBJ1-1, the V gene TRBV28, with D possibly TRBD1 on 6 matching bases. V shed 6 bases and J shed 0 bases, with 11 bases lying between them. Germline V lookup: CDR1 MDHEN, CDR2 SYDVKM. The length of the CDR3 is 14 residues. The CDR3 region is CASSDRWMNTEAFF. In DNA, the CDR3 is TGTGCCAGCAGCGACAGGTGGATGAACACTGAAGCTTTCTTT.

This clone was counted a few times. V usage is TRBV6-5 and J usage is TRBJ2-1; 10 bases are shared with TRBD1. CDR1 and CDR2 (germline): MNHEY, SVGAGI. J lost 2 bases, V lost 6 bases, and 1 base had no gene match. The CDR3 consists of 14 residues. In nucleotides, the CDR3 is TGTGCCAGCAGGGGACAGGGGACCTACAATGAGCAGTTCTTC. Translated: CASRGQGTYNEQFF.

The chain joins TRBV24-1 to TRBJ2-2, with a possible D match to TRBD1 (6 bases). This CDR3 is built from 14 residues. The germline CDR1 and CDR2 sequences are KGHDR and SFDVKD. Trimming cost V 5 bases and J 13 bases, with 19 bases left between them. In nucleotides, the CDR3 is TGTGCCACCAGTGTTGGGACACCCCTCGGTGGGCTGTTTTTT. Protein product: CATSVGTPLGGLFF.

The V gene is TRBV6-5, the J gene TRBJ1-2; D is perhaps TRBD1 (5 bases). V was shortened by 0 bases and J by 2 bases, with 10 bases between the two germline ends. The germline V gene encodes CDR1 MNHEY and CDR2 SVGAGI. The CDR3 is made up of 15 amino acids. CDR3 in DNA: TGTGCCAGCAGTTACTCGGGGGGAACGAACTATGGCTACACCTTC. It codes for CASSYSGGTNYGYTF.

The chain couples TRBV6-4 to TRBJ1-1, with 7 bases fitting TRBD1. V lost 4 bases and J lost 3; bases outside the gene matches: 2. This CDR3 has 13 amino acids. Germline V gene data show CDR1 as MRHNA and CDR2 as SNTAGT. The CDR3 bases are TGTGCCAGCAGTGCCACAGGGGACACTGAAGCTTTCTTT. Protein: CASSATGDTEAFF.

This chain joins TRBV5-1 and TRBJ1-1, with no clear D. The germline V gene has CDR1 SGHRS and CDR2 YFSETQ. This CDR3 spans 13 amino acids. V was clipped by 0 bases and J by 5 bases, with 8 bases between them. The CDR3 nucleotides read TGCGCCAGCAGCTTGGAGCGGGGAACTGAAGCTTTCTTT. As protein: CASSLERGTEAFF. Looking up the rest from reference TRBV5-1 and TRBJ1-1 gives the full variable domain: KAGVTQTPRYLIKTRGQQVTLSCSPISGHRSVSWYQQTPGQGLQFLFEYFSETQRNKGNFPGRFSGRQFSNSRSEMNVSTLELGDSALYLCASSLERGTEAFFGQGTRLTVV.

The chain carries TRBV2 and TRBJ1-4; tentatively, D is TRBD1 (6 bases). Trimming left V 7 bases short and J 6 bases short, with 12 bases between. This CDR3 contains 13 residues. Germline CDR1 SNHLY, CDR2 FYNNEI. The CDR3 region is CASKGGRDEKLFF. CDR3 DNA: TGTGCCAGCAAGGGGGGGCGAGATGAAAAACTGTTTTTT. Filled out from reference TRBV2 and TRBJ1-4, the complete variable domain reads EPEVTQTPSHQVTQMGQEVILRCVPISNHLYFYWYRQILGQKVEFLVSFYNNEISEKSEIFDDQFSVERPDGSNFTLKIRSTKLEDSAMYFCASKGGRDEKLFFGSGTQLSVL.

The chain combines TRBV12-5 with TRBJ1-2; weak D call: TRBD1 (6 bases). The CDR3 runs 17 residues. Germline V gene sequence: CDR1 LGHNT, CDR2 FRNRAP. Trimming left V 0 bases short and J 7 bases short, with 21 bases between. The CDR3 region has the DNA TGTGCTAGTGGTTTGGTGGTCAGGGGCGCTACCTCGCGTGGCTACACCTTC. Its translation: CASGLVVRGATSRGYTF.

The chain joins TRBV7-2 to TRBJ1-1; a weak D match, TRBD1 (6 bases). The CDR3 spans 13 residues. The V end lost 2 bases, the J end lost 6 bases, and 10 bases lay between the germline ends. CDR1 is SGHTA and CDR2 is FQGNSA in the germline V gene. CDR3 protein: CASSLLGAAEAFF. The DNA of the CDR3 is TGTGCCAGCAGCTTACTGGGGGCGGCTGAAGCTTTCTTT.

The chain recombines TRBV7-9 with TRBJ2-5; D perhaps matches TRBD2 (5 bases). Germline V gives CDR1 SEHNR, CDR2 FQNEAQ (reference sequence). The V end lost 5 bases, the J end lost 3 bases, and 13 bases lay between the germline ends. This CDR3 has 14 amino acids. The CDR3 coding sequence is TGTGCCAGCAGCGCCGGGGTACTGGAAGAGACCCAGTACTTC. This codes for CASSAGVLEETQYF.

The rearrangement uses TRBV4-1 and TRBJ1-2; TRBD1 is a possible D gene (5 bases). This CDR3 contains 14 residues. The germline V and J ends were trimmed by 2 bases and 4 bases, with 11 bases remaining between them. CDR1 and CDR2 (germline): MGHRA, YSYEKL. The CDR3 is CASSQSRAGYGYTF. DNA of the CDR3: TGCGCCAGCAGCCAATCCAGGGCAGGCTATGGCTACACCTTC.

The chain recombines TRBV6-2 or TRBV6-3 with TRBJ1-1; a weak D match, TRBD1 (6 bases). Germline CDR1 MNHEY, CDR2 SVGEGT. The CDR3 runs to 15 residues. Trimming cost V 4 bases and J 1 base, with 13 bases left between them. CDR3 coding DNA: TGTGCCAGCAGTTCCGGGACAACGTGGAACACTGAAGCTTTCTTT. The encoded protein is CASSSGTTWNTEAFF.